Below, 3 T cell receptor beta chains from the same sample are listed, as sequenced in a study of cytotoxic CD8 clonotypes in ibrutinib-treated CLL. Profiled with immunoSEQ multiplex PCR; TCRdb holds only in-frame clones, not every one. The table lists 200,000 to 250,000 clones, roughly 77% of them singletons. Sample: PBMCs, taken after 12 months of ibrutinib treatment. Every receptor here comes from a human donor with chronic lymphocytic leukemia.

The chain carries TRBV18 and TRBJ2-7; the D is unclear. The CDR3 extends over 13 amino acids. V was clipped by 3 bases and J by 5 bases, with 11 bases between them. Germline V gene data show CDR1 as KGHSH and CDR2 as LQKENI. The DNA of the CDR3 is TGTGCCAGCTCACCGGTAGTGGGCCACGAGCAGTACTTC. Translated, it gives CASSPVVGHEQYF.

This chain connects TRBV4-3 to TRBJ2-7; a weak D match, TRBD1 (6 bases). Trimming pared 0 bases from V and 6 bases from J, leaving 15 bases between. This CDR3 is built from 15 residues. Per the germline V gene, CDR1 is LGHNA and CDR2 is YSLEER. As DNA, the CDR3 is TGCGCCAGCAGCCAAGATTTACGCCCAGGGGTCGAGCAGTACTTC. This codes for CASSQDLRPGVEQYF.

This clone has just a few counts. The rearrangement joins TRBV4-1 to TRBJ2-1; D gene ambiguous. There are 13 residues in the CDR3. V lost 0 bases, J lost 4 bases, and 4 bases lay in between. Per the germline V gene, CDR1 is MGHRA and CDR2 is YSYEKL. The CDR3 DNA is TGCGCCAGCAGCCAAGAGCGGTACAATGAGCAGTTCTTC. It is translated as CASSQERYNEQFF.